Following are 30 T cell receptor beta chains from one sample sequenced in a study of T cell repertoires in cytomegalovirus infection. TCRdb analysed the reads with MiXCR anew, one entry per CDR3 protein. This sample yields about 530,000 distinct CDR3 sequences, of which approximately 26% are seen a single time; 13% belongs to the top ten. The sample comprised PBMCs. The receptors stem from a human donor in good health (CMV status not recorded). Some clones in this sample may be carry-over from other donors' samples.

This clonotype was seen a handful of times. Written as DNA, the CDR3 is TGTGCCAGCAGTCCCTTGGGGTCTCAAGAGCAGTTCTTC. Encoded protein: CASSPLGSQEQFF. This chain joins TRBV6-2 or TRBV6-3 and TRBJ2-1, with D hard to call. Germline V CDR1 and CDR2: MNHEY, SVGEGT. The CDR3 length is 13 residues. With 5 bases removed from V and 10 bases from J, the gap between germline ends came to 15 bases.

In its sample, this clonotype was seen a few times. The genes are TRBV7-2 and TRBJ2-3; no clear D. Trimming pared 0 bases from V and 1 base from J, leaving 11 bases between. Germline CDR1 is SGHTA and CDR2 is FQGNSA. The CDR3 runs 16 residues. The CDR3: CASSLAPLMGTDTQYF. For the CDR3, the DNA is TGTGCCAGCAGCTTAGCCCCTCTAATGGGCACAGATACGCAGTATTTT.

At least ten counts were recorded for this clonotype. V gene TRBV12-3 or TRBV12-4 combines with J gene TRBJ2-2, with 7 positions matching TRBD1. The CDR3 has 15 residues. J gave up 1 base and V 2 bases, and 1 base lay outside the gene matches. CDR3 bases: TGTGCCAGCAGTTTACGACAGGGGAACACCGGGGAGCTGTTTTTT. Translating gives CASSLRQGNTGELFF.

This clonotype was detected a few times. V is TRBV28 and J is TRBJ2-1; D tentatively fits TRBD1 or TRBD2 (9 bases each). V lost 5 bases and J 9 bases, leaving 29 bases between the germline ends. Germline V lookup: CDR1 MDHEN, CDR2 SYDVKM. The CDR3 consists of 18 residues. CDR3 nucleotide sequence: TGTGCCAGCAGTCGGGACAGGGCCGAAGGTAGCGGGAGTAGTGAGCAGTTCTTC. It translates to CASSRDRAEGSGSSEQFF.

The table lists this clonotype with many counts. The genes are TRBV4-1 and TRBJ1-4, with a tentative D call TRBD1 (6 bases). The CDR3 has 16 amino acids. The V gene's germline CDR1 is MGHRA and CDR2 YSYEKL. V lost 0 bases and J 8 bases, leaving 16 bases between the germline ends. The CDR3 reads CASSQDLGRGFEKLFF. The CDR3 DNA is TGCGCCAGCAGCCAAGATCTAGGCAGGGGTTTCGAAAAACTGTTTTTT.

The CDR3 protein is CASRPDRAGEQFF. The CDR3 nucleotides are TGTGCCAGCAGACCCGACAGGGCGGGTGAGCAGTTCTTC. The gene calls are TRBV5-4 and TRBJ2-1, with 7 bases lining up with TRBD1. The germline CDR1 and CDR2 sequences are SGHNT and YYREEE (reference sequence). V gave up 5 bases and J gave up 9 bases; unmatched junction bases: 8. The CDR3 contains 13 residues.

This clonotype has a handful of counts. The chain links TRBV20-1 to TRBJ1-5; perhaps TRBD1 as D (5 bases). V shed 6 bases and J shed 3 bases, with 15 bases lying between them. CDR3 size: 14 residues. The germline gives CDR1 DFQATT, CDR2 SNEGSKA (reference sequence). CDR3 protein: CSAPKSGDNQPQHF. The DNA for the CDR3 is TGCAGTGCCCCGAAGTCGGGGGACAATCAGCCCCAGCATTTT.

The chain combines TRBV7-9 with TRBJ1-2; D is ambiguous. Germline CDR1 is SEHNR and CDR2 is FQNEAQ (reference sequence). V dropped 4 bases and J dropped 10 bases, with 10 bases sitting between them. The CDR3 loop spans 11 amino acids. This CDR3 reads CASSSFRDYTF. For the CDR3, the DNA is TGTGCCAGCAGCTCCTTTCGAGACTACACCTTC.

CDR3 protein: CASSSTSNEQFF. Written as DNA, the CDR3 is TGTGCCAGCAGCTCGACTAGTAATGAGCAGTTCTTC. The chain employs TRBV7-8 and TRBJ2-1, with D possibly TRBD2 on 6 matching bases. The CDR3 runs 12 residues. V lost 4 bases and J 7 bases, leaving 8 bases between the germline ends. Germline V gives CDR1 SGHVS, CDR2 FQNEAQ. Supplemented by reference TRBV7-8 and TRBJ2-1, the full variable domain reads GAGVSQSPRYKVAKRGQDVALRCDPISGHVSLFWYQQALGQGPEFLTYFQNEAQLDKSGLPSDRFFAERPEGSVSTLKIQRTQQEDSAVYLCASSSTSNEQFFGPGTRLTVL.

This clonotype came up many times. CDR3 sequence (DNA): TGTGCCAGCAAACCGAGCGCGAACTCCTACGAGCAGTACTTC. Amino acids: CASKPSANSYEQYF. The rearrangement joins TRBV7-3 to TRBJ2-7; no firm D call. The CDR3 is made up of 14 amino acids. Germline values: CDR1 SGHTA, CDR2 FQGTGA. V was shortened by 7 bases and J by 0 bases, with 13 bases between the two germline ends.

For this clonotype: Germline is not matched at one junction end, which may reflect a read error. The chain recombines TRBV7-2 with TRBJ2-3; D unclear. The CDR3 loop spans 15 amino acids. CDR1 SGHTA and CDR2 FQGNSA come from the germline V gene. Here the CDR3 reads CASSLASDTSDTHYF. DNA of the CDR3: TGTGCCAGCAGCTTAGCGTCCGACACCTCTGATACGCACTATTTT. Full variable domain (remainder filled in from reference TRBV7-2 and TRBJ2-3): GAGVSQSPSNKVTEKGKDVELRCDPISGHTALYWYRQSLGQGLEFLIYFQGNSAPDKSGLPSDRFSAERTGGSVSTLTIQRTQQEDSAVYLCASSLASDTSDTHYFGPGTRLTVL.

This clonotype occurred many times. The CDR3 loop reads CASSFRWGGQGNTEAFF. The CDR3 nucleotides are TGTGCCAGCAGCTTTAGATGGGGGGGGCAGGGAAACACTGAAGCTTTCTTT. V is TRBV7-8 and J is TRBJ1-1; D perhaps matches TRBD1 (6 bases). Germline-derived CDR1 and CDR2 are SGHVS and FQNEAQ. Trimming removed 3 bases at V and 2 bases at J, with 19 bases between. The CDR3 covers 17 residues.

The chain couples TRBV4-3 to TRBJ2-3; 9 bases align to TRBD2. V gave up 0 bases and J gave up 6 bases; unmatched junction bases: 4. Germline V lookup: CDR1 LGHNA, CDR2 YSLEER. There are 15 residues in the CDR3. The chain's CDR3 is CASSQDGSGRDTQYF. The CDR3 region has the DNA TGCGCCAGCAGCCAAGATGGAAGCGGGAGGGATACGCAGTATTTT.

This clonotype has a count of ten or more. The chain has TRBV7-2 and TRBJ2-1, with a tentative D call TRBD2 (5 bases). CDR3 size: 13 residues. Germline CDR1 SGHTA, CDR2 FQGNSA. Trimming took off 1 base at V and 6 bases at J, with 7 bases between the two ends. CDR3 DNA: TGTGCCAGCAGCTTAGGCGGAGGCAATGAGCAGTTCTTC. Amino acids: CASSLGGGNEQFF.

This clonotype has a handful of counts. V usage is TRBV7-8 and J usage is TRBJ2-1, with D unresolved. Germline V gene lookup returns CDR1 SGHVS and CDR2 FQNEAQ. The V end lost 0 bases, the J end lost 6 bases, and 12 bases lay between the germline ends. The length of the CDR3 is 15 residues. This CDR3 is CASSLARFPGNEQFF. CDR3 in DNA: TGTGCCAGCAGCTTAGCCCGGTTTCCGGGCAATGAGCAGTTCTTC.

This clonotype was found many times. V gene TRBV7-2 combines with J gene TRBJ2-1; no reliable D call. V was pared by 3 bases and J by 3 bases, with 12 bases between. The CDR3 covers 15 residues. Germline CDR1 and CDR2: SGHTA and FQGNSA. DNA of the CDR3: TGTGCCAGCAGCTTCTTAGGGCAGAACTACAATGAGCAGTTCTTC. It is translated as CASSFLGQNYNEQFF.

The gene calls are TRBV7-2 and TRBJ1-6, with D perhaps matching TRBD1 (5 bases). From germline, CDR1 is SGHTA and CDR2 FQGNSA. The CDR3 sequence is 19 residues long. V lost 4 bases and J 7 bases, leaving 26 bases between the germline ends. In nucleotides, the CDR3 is TGTGCCAGCAGCTCCAGACGGGACGCTCAGGGAACTAGAAATTCACCCCTCCACTTT. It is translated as CASSSRRDAQGTRNSPLHF.

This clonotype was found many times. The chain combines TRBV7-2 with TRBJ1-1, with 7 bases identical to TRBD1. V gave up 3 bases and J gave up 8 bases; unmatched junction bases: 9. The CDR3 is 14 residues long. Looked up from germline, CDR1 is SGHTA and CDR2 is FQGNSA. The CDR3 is CASSFSGGDREAFF. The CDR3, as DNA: TGTGCCAGCAGCTTTTCAGGGGGGGACAGAGAAGCTTTCTTT.

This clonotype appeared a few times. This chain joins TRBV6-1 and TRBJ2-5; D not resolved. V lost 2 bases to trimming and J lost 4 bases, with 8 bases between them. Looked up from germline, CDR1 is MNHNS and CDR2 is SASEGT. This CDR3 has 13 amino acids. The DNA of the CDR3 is TGTGCCAGCAGTGAACAAAGGAGAGAGACCCAGTACTTC. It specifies CASSEQRRETQYF.

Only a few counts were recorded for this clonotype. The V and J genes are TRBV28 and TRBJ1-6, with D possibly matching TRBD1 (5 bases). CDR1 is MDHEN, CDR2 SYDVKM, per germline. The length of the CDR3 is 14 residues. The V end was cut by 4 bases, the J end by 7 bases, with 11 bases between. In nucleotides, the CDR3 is TGTGCCAGCAGTTCGGACATACCGAATTCACCCCTCCACTTT. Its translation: CASSSDIPNSPLHF.

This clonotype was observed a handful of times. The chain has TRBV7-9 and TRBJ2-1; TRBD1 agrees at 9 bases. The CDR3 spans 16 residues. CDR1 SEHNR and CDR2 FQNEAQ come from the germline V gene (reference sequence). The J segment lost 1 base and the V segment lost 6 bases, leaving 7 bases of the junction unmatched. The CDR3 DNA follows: TGTGCCAGCAGACAAGGACAGGGGCAATCCTACAATGAGCAGTTCTTC. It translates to CASRQGQGQSYNEQFF.

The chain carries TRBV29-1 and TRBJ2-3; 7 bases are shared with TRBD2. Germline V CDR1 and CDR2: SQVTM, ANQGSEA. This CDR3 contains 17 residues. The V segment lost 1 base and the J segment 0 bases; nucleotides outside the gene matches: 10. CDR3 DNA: TGCAGCGTTGAAGGCGTACGGTTTAGCGGGAGCACAGATACGCAGTATTTT. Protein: CSVEGVRFSGSTDTQYF.

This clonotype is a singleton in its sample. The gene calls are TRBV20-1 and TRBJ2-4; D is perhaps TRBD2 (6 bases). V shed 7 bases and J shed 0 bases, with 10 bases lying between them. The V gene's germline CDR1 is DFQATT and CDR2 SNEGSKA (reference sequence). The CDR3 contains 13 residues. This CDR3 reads CSVGTVAKNIQYF. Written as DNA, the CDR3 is TGCAGTGTAGGGACTGTAGCCAAAAACATTCAGTACTTC.

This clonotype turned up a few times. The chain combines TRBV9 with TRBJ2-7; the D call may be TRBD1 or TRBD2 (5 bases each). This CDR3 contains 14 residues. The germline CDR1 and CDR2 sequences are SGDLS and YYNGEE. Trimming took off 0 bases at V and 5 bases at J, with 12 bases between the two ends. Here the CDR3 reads CASSVANRGDEQYF. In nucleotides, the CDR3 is TGTGCCAGCAGCGTAGCAAACCGGGGCGACGAGCAGTACTTC.

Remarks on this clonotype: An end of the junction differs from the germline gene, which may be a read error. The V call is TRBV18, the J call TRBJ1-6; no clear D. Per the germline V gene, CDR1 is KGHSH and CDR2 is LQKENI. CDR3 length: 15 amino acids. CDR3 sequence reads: CASLPPVGDNSPLHF. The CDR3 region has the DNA TGTGCCAGCTTACCACCAGTCGGGGATAATTCACCCCTCCACTTT.

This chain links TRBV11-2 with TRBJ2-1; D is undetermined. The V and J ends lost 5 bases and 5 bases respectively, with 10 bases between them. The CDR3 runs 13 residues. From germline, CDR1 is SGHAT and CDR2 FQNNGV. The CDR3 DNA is TGTGCCAGCAGCCTAGTGGCCGACAATGAGCAGTTCTTC. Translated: CASSLVADNEQFF. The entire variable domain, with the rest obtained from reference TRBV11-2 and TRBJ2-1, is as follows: EAGVAQSPRYKIIEKRQSVAFWCNPISGHATLYWYQQILGQGPKLLIQFQNNGVVDDSQLPKDRFSAERLKGVDSTLKIQPAKLEDSAVYLCASSLVADNEQFFGPGTRLTVL.

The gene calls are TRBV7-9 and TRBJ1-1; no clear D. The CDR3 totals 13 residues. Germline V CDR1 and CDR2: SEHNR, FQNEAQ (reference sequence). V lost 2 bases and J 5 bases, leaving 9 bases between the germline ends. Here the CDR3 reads CASSLQETTEAFF. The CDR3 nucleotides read TGTGCCAGCAGCTTACAGGAAACTACTGAAGCTTTCTTT.

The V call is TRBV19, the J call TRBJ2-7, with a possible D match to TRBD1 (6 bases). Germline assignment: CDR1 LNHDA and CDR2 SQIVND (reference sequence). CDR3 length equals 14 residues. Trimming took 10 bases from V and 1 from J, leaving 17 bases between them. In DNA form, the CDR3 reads TGTGCCACCACGAGGGACATCCCTTCCTACGAGCAGTACGTC. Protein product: CATTRDIPSYEQYV.

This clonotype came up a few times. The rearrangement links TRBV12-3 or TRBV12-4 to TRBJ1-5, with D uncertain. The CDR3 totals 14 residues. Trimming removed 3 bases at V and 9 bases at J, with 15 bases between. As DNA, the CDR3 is TGTGCCAGCAGTTTCCGGGCAGGATTAGGGCCCCAGCATTTT. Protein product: CASSFRAGLGPQHF.

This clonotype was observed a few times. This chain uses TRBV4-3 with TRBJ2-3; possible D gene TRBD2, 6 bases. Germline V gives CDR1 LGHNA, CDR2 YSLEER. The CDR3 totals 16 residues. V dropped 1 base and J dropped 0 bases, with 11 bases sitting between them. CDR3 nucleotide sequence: TGCGCCAGCAGCCAAGGCTCGACTAGGAGCACAGATACGCAGTATTTT. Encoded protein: CASSQGSTRSTDTQYF.